The 15 T cell receptor beta chains below all came from one sample that was sequenced in a study of regulatory T cells in long-lasting Graves disease (dated by TCRdb to about 2021). The library was obtained by multiplex PCR. For sequencing, an Illumina HiSeq 4000 was employed. iRepertoire HTBI primers and Arm-PCR amplification of CDR3 regions were used to construct TCR beta libraries. TCRdb cleaned the public reads at Q25 with fastp, built clones with MiXCR and kept in-frame beta chains. CDR3 protein sequences are deduplicated, and each keeps its most common genes and DNA. The sample has a few hundred thousand distinct CDR3 sequences on record, 14% to 15% of them singletons. The top ten constitute roughly 7.7% of the sample. The sample's time point, from its label and the paper: newly diagnosed GD, antithyroid drugs for less than 3 months. RNA was extracted from PBMCs in TRIzol for both TCR sequencing and RNA sequencing.

These sequences were also reported in another study, on T cells in Graves' hyperthyroidism and ophthalmopathy.

The sample in question was peripheral blood mononuclear cells (PBMCs), obtained at new diagnosis, from a patient treated with antithyroid drugs. These TCRs come from a woman aged 40 to 55 with Graves disease. Donor details come from another sample of the same person, matched by shared clones.

This clonotype was observed a handful of times. V is TRBV7-9 and J is TRBJ1-2; D gene unclear. Per germline, CDR1 SEHNR and CDR2 FQNEAQ (reference sequence). The V gene lost 5 bases and the J gene lost 10 bases, with 14 bases spanning the gap. CDR3 length: 12 amino acids. The CDR3 spells CASSPNDRVYTF. CDR3 bases: TGTGCCAGCAGCCCGAACGACCGGGTCTACACCTTC.

This clonotype was detected many times. This sequence joins TRBV30 and TRBJ2-1, with unresolved D. Between the trimmed V and J ends, which lost 3 bases and 6 bases, there was a span of 12 bases. Germline V gene lookup returns CDR1 GTSNPN and CDR2 SVGIG (reference sequence). The CDR3 loop spans 13 amino acids. CDR3 loop: CAWRSWLGNEQFF. The CDR3 region has the DNA TGTGCCTGGAGGTCCTGGCTGGGCAATGAGCAGTTCTTC.

There are a few counts of this clonotype. This rearrangement joins TRBV7-9 to TRBJ2-1, with TRBD2 matching over 14 bases. J lost 7 bases, V lost 4 bases, and 12 bases had no gene match. The CDR3 has 18 residues. Germline CDR1 and CDR2: SEHNR and FQNEAQ (reference sequence). The CDR3 region has the DNA TGTGCCAGCAGCTCCAGCTCAAGACTAGCGGGAGGGCCTAATGAGCAGTTCTTC. Its protein is CASSSSSRLAGGPNEQFF.

A few counts support this clonotype. The chain carries TRBV6-1 and TRBJ2-3; D unclear. The CDR3 spans 14 residues. Germline V gene lookup returns CDR1 MNHNS and CDR2 SASEGT. Trimming cost V 4 bases and J 0 bases, with 8 bases left between them. The CDR3 reads CASSAMRSTDTQYF. The CDR3 DNA reads as TGTGCCAGCAGTGCGATGAGAAGCACAGATACGCAGTATTTT.

With regard to this clonotype: Given a much more abundant clone one base away, this may be a read error. The V and J genes are TRBV11-3 and TRBJ1-5, with unresolved D. CDR1 and CDR2 (germline): SGHNT, YENEEA. This CDR3 contains 13 residues. This CDR3 is CASRARLDQPRHF. As DNA, the CDR3 is TGTGCCAGCAGAGCAAGACTCGATCAGCCCCGGCATTTT.

This clonotype was detected many times. V is TRBV2 and J is TRBJ2-1, with 9 bases that match TRBD2. J lost 2 bases, V lost 8 bases, and 16 bases had no gene match. Germline CDR1 and CDR2: SNHLY and FYNNEI. CDR3 size: 18 residues. CDR3 in DNA: TGTGCCAGCGGGGGGGGTAGCGGGAGTCATCACCCCTACAATGAGCAGTTCTTC. Its protein product is CASGGGSGSHHPYNEQFF.

This clonotype was picked up many times. The chain couples TRBV6-1 to TRBJ1-1; D gene ambiguous. The CDR3 totals 15 residues. V dropped 6 bases and J dropped 6 bases, with 20 bases sitting between them. The germline gives CDR1 MNHNS, CDR2 SASEGT. CDR3 in DNA: TGTGCCAGCAGGATCGATCCCGCGGTGGGCGCTGAAGCTTTCTTT. It specifies CASRIDPAVGAEAFF.

Of note for this clonotype: This may be a read error: a much more frequent sequence differs by one nucleotide. The rearrangement joins TRBV2 to TRBJ2-7; D is possibly TRBD1 (5 bases). This CDR3 is 12 amino acids long. CDR1 SNHLY and CDR2 FYNNEI come from the germline V gene. The V gene lost 8 bases and the J gene lost 5 bases, with 13 bases spanning the gap. The CDR3 nucleotides are TGTGCCAGCTTAAGGGGTGGTCACGAGCAGTACTTC. Its protein is CASLRGGHEQYF.

This clonotype was seen only a few times. The J gene is TRBJ2-3, the V gene TRBV19, with unresolved D. Germline V lookup: CDR1 LNHDA, CDR2 SQIVND (reference sequence). V gave up 5 bases and J gave up 3 bases, with 12 bases separating them. The CDR3 covers 14 residues. The CDR3 protein is CASSRRVRTDTQYF. The CDR3 region has the DNA TGTGCCAGTAGTCGACGGGTACGTACAGATACGCAGTATTTT. The variable domain in full, with the rest retrieved from reference TRBV19 and TRBJ2-3, is DGGITQSPKYLFRKEGQNVTLSCEQNLNHDAMYWYRQDPGQGLRLIYYSQIVNDFQKGDIAEGYSVSREKKESFPLTVTSAQKNPTAFYLCASSRRVRTDTQYFGPGTRLTVL.

This clonotype was observed a handful of times. The J gene is TRBJ1-2, the V gene TRBV18; TRBD1 is a possible D gene (5 bases). Trimming pared 2 bases from V and 7 bases from J, leaving 14 bases between. The CDR3 has 14 amino acids. Germline V gene lookup returns CDR1 KGHSH and CDR2 LQKENI. The CDR3: CASSPSGTGSGYTF. The CDR3 region has the DNA TGTGCCAGCTCACCATCTGGGACGGGCTCTGGCTACACCTTC.

This clonotype showed up many times. The rearrangement uses TRBV29-1 and TRBJ2-1; TRBD2 matches 11 bases. V dropped 8 bases and J dropped 8; count of bases not matched to a gene: 8. CDR1 and CDR2 (germline): SQVTM, ANQGSEA. The CDR3 totals 13 residues. CDR3 sequence (DNA): TGCAGCACTACTAGCGGGAGTTTTGATGAGCAGTTCTTC. Its translation is CSTTSGSFDEQFF.

This clonotype was recorded at least ten times. The CDR3 protein is CASSLSGLDVSGANVLTF. In DNA form, the CDR3 reads TGTGCCAGCAGCTTATCGGGACTAGACGTCTCTGGGGCCAACGTCCTGACTTTC. The chain employs TRBV7-3 and TRBJ2-6; 8 bases are a match to TRBD2. The germline gives CDR1 SGHTA, CDR2 FQGTGA. This CDR3 has 18 residues. Trimming removed 2 bases from V and 0 bases from J; junction bases left unmatched: 6.

Many counts were recorded for this clonotype. The chain is built from TRBV12-3 or TRBV12-4 and TRBJ2-1; no clear D. Trimming took 5 bases from V and 0 from J, leaving 14 bases between them. The CDR3 contains 16 residues. The CDR3 loop reads CASSLRHRSSYNEQFF. DNA of the CDR3: TGTGCCAGCAGTCTTCGTCACCGGAGCTCCTACAATGAGCAGTTCTTC.

The rearrangement joins TRBV6-5 to TRBJ1-3; D remains unclear. Germline loops: CDR1 MNHEY, CDR2 SVGAGI. The V end was cut by 4 bases, the J end by 3 bases, with 10 bases between. The CDR3 runs 14 residues. CDR3 amino acids: CASSSRRDGNTIYF. The CDR3 DNA follows: TGTGCCAGCAGTTCCCGCAGAGATGGAAACACCATATATTTT.

The table lists this clonotype with a count of one. CDR3 bases: TGCAGCGCCGGAAGCGGCCACGAGCAGTACTTC. Translating gives CSAGSGHEQYF. The V gene is TRBV29-1, the J gene TRBJ2-7; weak D call: TRBD2 (5 bases). V was shortened by 7 bases and J by 5 bases, with 12 bases between the two germline ends. There are 11 residues in the CDR3. Germline-derived CDR1 and CDR2 are SQVTM and ANQGSEA.